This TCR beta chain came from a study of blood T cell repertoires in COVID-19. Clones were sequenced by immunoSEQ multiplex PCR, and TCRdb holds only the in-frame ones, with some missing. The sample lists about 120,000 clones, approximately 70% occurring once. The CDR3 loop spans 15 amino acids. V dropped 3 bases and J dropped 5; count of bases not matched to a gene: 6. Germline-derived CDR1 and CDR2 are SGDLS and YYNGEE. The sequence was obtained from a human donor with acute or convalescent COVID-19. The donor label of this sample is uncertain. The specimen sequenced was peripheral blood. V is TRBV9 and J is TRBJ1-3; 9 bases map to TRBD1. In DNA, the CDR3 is TGTGCCAGCAGCGCCTCCGGGACAGGGCGAAACACCATATATTTT. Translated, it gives CASSASGTGRNTIYF.